The 18 T cell receptor beta chains below were found in one sample sequenced in a study of early T cells in non-severe SARS-CoV-2 infection. One entry per CDR3 protein, called by TCRdb with MiXCR from the 5' RACE reads. The data contain more than 25,000 distinct CDR3 sequences, approximately 5.4% of them singletons. Sequencing input: whole blood. The receptors here all came from an adult who was a healthcare worker with PCR-confirmed SARS-CoV-2 infection or an uninfected control (not recorded which).

This clonotype came up many times. The gene calls are TRBV12-3 or TRBV12-4 and TRBJ1-4, with D perhaps matching TRBD1 (6 bases). Trimming stripped 5 bases from V and 8 bases from J, with 9 bases between. CDR3 size: 12 residues. Here the CDR3 DNA reads TGTGCCAGCAGTAAGACAGGAGAAAAACTGTTTTTT. Translating gives CASSKTGEKLFF.

This clonotype was recorded at least ten times. V gene TRBV13 combines with J gene TRBJ2-3; D is possibly TRBD1 (5 bases). Germline V CDR1 and CDR2: PRHDT, FYEKMQ (reference sequence). Trimming pared 10 bases from V and 1 base from J, leaving 12 bases between. The CDR3 sequence is 13 residues long. The CDR3 coding sequence is TGTGCCACCTGGGGCTCCGGCACAGATACGCAGTATTTT. The encoded protein is CATWGSGTDTQYF.

This clonotype was counted many times. V is TRBV29-1 and J is TRBJ1-1; the D is unclear. The CDR3 has 14 amino acids. Germline values: CDR1 SQVTM, CDR2 ANQGSEA. The ends were cut back, 6 bases at V and 3 bases at J, with 17 bases in the middle. CDR3 sequence reads: CSVQDPLWDTEAFF. The CDR3 nucleotides read TGCAGCGTCCAGGACCCGCTGTGGGACACTGAAGCTTTCTTT.

J is TRBJ1-1 and V is TRBV25-1; D remains ambiguous. Per germline, CDR1 MGHDK and CDR2 SYGVNS. The ends were cut back, 3 bases at V and 3 bases at J, with 5 bases in the middle. The CDR3 consists of 12 residues. CDR3 DNA sequence: TGTGCCAGCAGTGATATTGACACTGAAGCTTTCTTT. Its protein product is CASSDIDTEAFF.

This chain links TRBV27 with TRBJ1-4, with D possibly being TRBD1 (5 bases). The CDR3 sequence is 16 residues long. Germline CDR1 is MNHEY and CDR2 is SMNVEV (reference sequence). V was pared by 3 bases and J by 0 bases, with 11 bases between. The CDR3 DNA reads TGTGCCAGCAGTTTGGGGGTAGGGGCAACTAATGAAAAACTGTTTTTT. As protein: CASSLGVGATNEKLFF.

This clonotype was recorded at least ten times. The J gene is TRBJ1-1, the V gene TRBV12-3 or TRBV12-4; D is uncertain. The ends were cut back, 0 bases at V and 8 bases at J, with 7 bases in the middle. This CDR3 is built from 12 residues. CDR3 amino acids: CASSLALWEAFF. In nucleotides, the CDR3 is TGTGCCAGCAGTTTAGCGCTGTGGGAAGCTTTCTTT.

This clonotype has ten or more counts. The V call is TRBV23-1, the J call TRBJ1-5, with 10 bases that match TRBD1. TRBV23-1 carries the ORF label, with uncertain function. The junction had 4 bases not matched to a gene; V was cut back by 1 base and J by 7 bases. CDR3 length equals 15 residues. CDR3 DNA: TGCGCCAGCAGTCAATTGGGACAGGGGCAGCAGCCCCAGCATTTT. Its protein product is CASSQLGQGQQPQHF.

This clonotype was found many times. The chain joins TRBV11-2 to TRBJ2-1, with 7 bases identical to TRBD1. The CDR3 extends over 14 amino acids. J gave up 0 bases and V 5 bases, and 1 base lay outside the gene matches. CDR1 and CDR2 (germline): SGHAT, FQNNGV. Here the CDR3 reads CASSGTDSYNEQFF. DNA of the CDR3: TGTGCCAGCAGCGGGACAGACTCCTACAATGAGCAGTTCTTC.

This clonotype was detected many times. The genes are TRBV12-3 or TRBV12-4 and TRBJ2-1, with D unclear. The V end lost 3 bases, the J end lost 9 bases, and 9 bases lay between the germline ends. The CDR3 is made up of 12 amino acids. The CDR3 is CASSFSRAEQFF. DNA of the CDR3: TGTGCCAGCAGTTTTTCTAGGGCTGAGCAGTTCTTC.

This clonotype was counted many times. This chain joins TRBV6-1 and TRBJ2-1; TRBD2 is a possible D gene (6 bases). The CDR3 totals 18 residues. Per the germline V gene, CDR1 is MNHNS and CDR2 is SASEGT. V was clipped by 0 bases and J by 0 bases, with 15 bases between them. The CDR3 nucleotides are TGTGCCAGCAGTGAAGCTGAGTGGCGGGGCTACTCCTACAATGAGCAGTTCTTC. It encodes CASSEAEWRGYSYNEQFF.

This clonotype was counted ten times or more. The chain uses TRBV6-1 and TRBJ1-5; 9 bases agree with TRBD1. Germline-derived CDR1 and CDR2 are MNHNS and SASEGT. The junction had 7 bases not matched to a gene; V was cut back by 7 bases and J by 0 bases. The CDR3 runs to 16 residues. This CDR3 is CASKRTGVYSNQPQHF. The CDR3 bases are TGTGCCAGCAAGCGGACAGGGGTGTATAGCAATCAGCCCCAGCATTTT.

The chain is built from TRBV7-9 and TRBJ2-3; D unresolved. V shed 1 base and J shed 2 bases, with 10 bases lying between them. CDR3 length: 15 residues. Germline loops: CDR1 SEHNR, CDR2 FQNEAQ (reference sequence). CDR3 in amino acids: CASSLGSKNTDTQYF. The CDR3 region has the DNA TGTGCCAGCAGCTTAGGGAGCAAAAACACAGATACGCAGTATTTT. Full variable domain (remainder filled in from reference TRBV7-9 and TRBJ2-3): DTGVSQNPRHKITKRGQNVTFRCDPISEHNRLYWYRQTLGQGPEFLTYFQNEAQLEKSRLLSDRFSAERPKGSFSTLEIQRTEQGDSAMYLCASSLGSKNTDTQYFGPGTRLTVL.

This chain connects TRBV28 to TRBJ1-2; D not resolved. The length of the CDR3 is 12 residues. With 6 bases removed from V and 8 bases from J, the gap between germline ends came to 13 bases. In germline, CDR1 is MDHEN, CDR2 SYDVKM. The CDR3 is CASRIKGRGYTF. For the CDR3, the DNA is TGTGCCAGCAGAATAAAAGGGCGAGGCTACACCTTC.

This clonotype was counted many times. The CDR3 nucleotides read TGTGCCAGCAGCCCCAACAACTATGGCTACACCTTC. It translates to CASSPNNYGYTF. V gene TRBV7-8 combines with J gene TRBJ1-2; D is unclear. This CDR3 spans 12 amino acids. Germline loops: CDR1 SGHVS, CDR2 FQNEAQ. Deletions cut 5 bases from V and 2 bases from J, with 6 bases between.

This clonotype has only a few counts. This chain uses TRBV10-3 with TRBJ1-5; D unresolved. Germline V gene lookup returns CDR1 ENHRY and CDR2 SYGVKD. This CDR3 has 12 residues. Trimming removed 8 bases from V and 1 base from J, with 6 bases in between. The CDR3 here is CAISGSNQPQHF. The DNA for the CDR3 is TGTGCCATCTCGGGGAGCAATCAGCCCCAGCATTTT.

At least ten counts were recorded for this clonotype. V usage is TRBV18 and J usage is TRBJ2-2; tentative D call: TRBD2 (5 bases). V was shortened by 6 bases and J by 6 bases, with 20 bases between the two germline ends. Germline CDR1 reads KGHSH; CDR2 reads LQKENI. The CDR3 has 16 amino acids. CDR3 nucleotides: TGTGCCAGCTCGCCGACTATGGTGAGCCCCGCCGGGGAGCTGTTTTTT. Its protein product is CASSPTMVSPAGELFF.

The table lists this clonotype with many counts. The chain recombines TRBV6-2 or TRBV6-3 with TRBJ2-7; D might be TRBD2 (5 bases). Germline lookup yields CDR1 MNHEY and CDR2 SVGEGT. This CDR3 is built from 13 residues. Trimming stripped 1 base from V and 4 bases from J, with 8 bases between. CDR3: CASSYYTGYEQYF. CDR3 in DNA: TGTGCCAGCAGTTACTATACGGGGTACGAGCAGTACTTC.

This clonotype was detected many times. The chain joins TRBV5-1 to TRBJ1-1; D is ambiguous. V was clipped by 4 bases and J by 0 bases, with 4 bases between them. The CDR3 loop spans 12 amino acids. The V gene's germline CDR1 is SGHRS and CDR2 YFSETQ. CDR3 amino acids: CASSEMNTEAFF. CDR3 coding DNA: TGCGCCAGCAGCGAGATGAACACTGAAGCTTTCTTT. The whole variable domain, remainder taken from reference TRBV5-1 and TRBJ1-1, is KAGVTQTPRYLIKTRGQQVTLSCSPISGHRSVSWYQQTPGQGLQFLFEYFSETQRNKGNFPGRFSGRQFSNSRSEMNVSTLELGDSALYLCASSEMNTEAFFGQGTRLTVV.